A single T cell receptor beta chain is shown here with its context. Under the authors' procedure: Amplifying reference gene primers gave estimates of nucleated cell counts. The repertoire was sequenced with immunoSEQ multiplex PCR; TCRdb's copy has only in-frame clones and lacks some. V and J calls and clone size are copied from that table; D and trimming were computed from the DNA. This table holds under 150,000 clones, approximately 86% found once. This specimen belongs to a study of blood T cell repertoires in COVID-19. About the research overall: Samples taken during acute and convalescent COVID-19 were collected in the United States, Italy and Spain. T cells, B-cell-depleted T cells, or PBMCs supplied cDNA or gDNA.

Losses at the gene ends were 3 bases for V and 6 bases for J; bases not matched to a gene: 9. The germline gives CDR1 SGDLS, CDR2 YYNGEE. This CDR3 region has 14 residues. The source of this sequence is a woman between 50 and 59 years old who had recovered from COVID-19. The specimen sequenced was peripheral blood. The rearrangement joins TRBV9 to TRBJ2-7; TRBD2 aligns across 7 bases. The CDR3 bases are TGTGCCAGCAGCGCCCCTAGCGGTCGGGGCGAGCAGTACTTC. Translation: CASSAPSGRGEQYF.